This TCR beta chain appears in the sequencing data of a study of blood T cell repertoires in COVID-19. Only in-frame clones appear in the TCRdb table, and some are missing; sequencing was by immunoSEQ multiplex PCR. The data show 30,000 to 40,000 clones, with 80% seen just once and approximately 29% held by the top ten. Trimming cost V 3 bases and J 5 bases; bases outside gene matches: 6. The CDR3 runs to 14 residues. Looked up from germline, CDR1 is DFQATT and CDR2 is SNEGSKA (reference sequence). Sequencing was carried out using peripheral blood. The sequence was obtained from an older man with acute or convalescent COVID-19. The rearrangement joins TRBV20-1 to TRBJ1-1; 10 bases match TRBD1. The DNA for the CDR3 is TGCAGTGCTAGTCTCGGGACAGGGGTTACTGAAGCTTTCTTT. Protein: CSASLGTGVTEAFF.